This T cell receptor (beta chain) emerged from a study of T-cell memory formation after mild COVID-19. Overall study context: TCR clusters were mostly confined to one donor each.

Notes on this clonotype: Its specificity is unknown.

Germline V gene lookup returns CDR1 MGHDK and CDR2 SYGVNS. V lost 8 bases and J lost 6; bases outside the gene matches: 9. The CDR3 has 15 residues. The study's findings and limits: Some SARS-CoV-2-responding clones were already detected in memory before infection. CD4+ contracting clones lay mainly in CM and EM, CD8+ ones in EMRA.

TCRdb redid the calling of the 5' RACE reads with MiXCR, one entry per CDR3 protein. Of approximately 290,000 distinct CDR3 sequences listed, 15% to 20% are singletons. The source is a man younger than 35 who had mild COVID-19 (a few samples of this study predate the infection). Cell type and time point are not known. Material for sequencing was PBMCs or a T cell subset sorted from them (not recorded which). This rearrangement joins TRBV25-1 to TRBJ1-4; 10 bases agree with TRBD1. The CDR3 spells CASSPPGTGDEKLFF. CDR3 DNA: TGTGCCAGCTCGCCTCCCGGGACAGGGGATGAAAAACTGTTTTTT.